The 9 T cell receptor beta chains presented below share a single source sample, sequenced in a study of blood T cell repertoires in COVID-19. Data came from immunoSEQ multiplex PCR; TCRdb stores just in-frame clones and leaves some out. The sample has 130,000 to 150,000 clones; more than 75% are singletons. Sequencing was done on a sample of PBMCs or T cells enriched from blood (not recorded which). The receptors here all came from a man in his sixties who had recovered from COVID-19.

This clone was picked up one time. The chain recombines TRBV5-1 with TRBJ1-2, with no clear D. The germline V gene has CDR1 SGHRS and CDR2 YFSETQ. The CDR3 runs to 13 residues. V lost 3 bases to trimming and J lost 8 bases, with 14 bases between them. CDR3 protein: CASSSPASGGYTF. The CDR3 DNA sequence: TGCGCCAGCAGCTCCCCGGCCAGCGGAGGCTACACCTTC.

This clone was seen a handful of times. The V and J genes are TRBV5-1 and TRBJ2-2, with 8 bases matching TRBD1. V dropped 2 bases and J dropped 6; count of bases not matched to a gene: 6. Germline V gene data show CDR1 as SGHRS and CDR2 as YFSETQ. This CDR3 has 15 residues. The CDR3 nucleotides read TGCGCCAGCAGCTTAGGACAGGGTTCCTCCGGGGAGCTGTTTTTT. As protein: CASSLGQGSSGELFF.

The chain is built from TRBV30 and TRBJ2-7; D uncertain. This CDR3 is built from 14 residues. V was cut by 2 bases and J by 1 base, with 12 bases left in between. Germline lookup yields CDR1 GTSNPN and CDR2 SVGIG (reference sequence). CDR3 sequence reads: CAWSRVGGSYEQYF. Here the CDR3 DNA reads TGTGCCTGGAGTAGAGTCGGCGGTTCCTACGAGCAGTACTTC.

The CDR3 loop is CASTWRGNQPQHF. The CDR3 DNA is TGTGCCAGTACTTGGCGGGGCAATCAGCCCCAGCATTTT. The chain is built from TRBV19 and TRBJ1-5; D is unresolved. Looked up from germline, CDR1 is LNHDA and CDR2 is SQIVND (reference sequence). This CDR3 spans 13 amino acids. Trimming left V 7 bases short and J 2 bases short, with 9 bases between.

V is TRBV5-4 and J is TRBJ1-6, with TRBD1 matching over 7 bases. The J segment lost 7 bases and the V segment lost 0 bases, leaving 7 bases of the junction unmatched. CDR3 size: 16 residues. From germline, CDR1 is SGHNT and CDR2 YYREEE (reference sequence). The DNA for the CDR3 is TGTGCCAGCAGCTTGGCGACCGGGACAGCGAATTCACCCCTCCACTTT. Its translation is CASSLATGTANSPLHF.

The chain employs TRBV3-1 (or the pseudogene TRBV3-2) and TRBJ2-3; D is possibly TRBD2 (7 bases). The V end lost 4 bases, the J end lost 5 bases, and 16 bases lay between the germline ends. The CDR3 has 15 amino acids. Per the germline V gene, CDR1 is LGHDT and CDR2 is YNNKEL (reference sequence). CDR3 nucleotides: TGTGCCAGCAGCCCCACCGCGGGGGCGGGAGATACGCAGTATTTT. Amino acid sequence: CASSPTAGAGDTQYF.

This chain joins TRBV5-5 and TRBJ2-3; D unresolved. Looked up from germline, CDR1 is SGHKS and CDR2 is YYEKEE (reference sequence). Trimming removed 6 bases from V and 0 bases from J, with 14 bases in between. The CDR3 loop spans 15 amino acids. CDR3 DNA sequence: TGTGCCAGCATTATGTCCCCGTTTAGCACAGATACGCAGTATTTT. Its translation is CASIMSPFSTDTQYF.

In its sample, this clone was seen once. The chain couples TRBV9 to TRBJ2-3, with TRBD2 identical over 10 bases. Germline loops: CDR1 SGDLS, CDR2 YYNGEE. Trimming took 4 bases from V and 4 from J; bases not matched to a gene: 15. The CDR3 is 18 residues long. CDR3: CASSITGTSDRRADTQYF. The CDR3 DNA reads as TGTGCCAGCAGCATCACCGGGACTAGCGACCGACGGGCAGATACGCAGTATTTT.

The chain recombines TRBV28 with TRBJ1-2, with TRBD1 matching 9 bases. Germline lookup yields CDR1 MDHEN and CDR2 SYDVKM. The CDR3 consists of 16 residues. V trimming: 5 bases; J trimming: 4 bases; junction bases outside the gene matches: 11. CDR3 DNA sequence: TGTGCCAGCAGTAAAGCCGGGACAGGGTTGGTCTATGGCTACACCTTC. Protein: CASSKAGTGLVYGYTF.